The 32 T cell receptor beta chains listed next were all sequenced from one sample in a study of shared clonotypes between healthy human individuals (dated by TCRdb to the early 2020s). The library was prepared using the immunoSEQ multiplex PCR assay. TCRdb took this table from immuneACCESS and kept in-frame rearrangements with V and J called. Such tables lack part of the clones; where checked against another copy, unresolved V genes explain under half of the gap, and the rest is unexplained. In this sample the table shows about 1,500,000 clones, 95% to 97% of which occur a single time. The ten most abundant clones make up roughly 1.2% of the sample. The sequenced sample was naive CD4+ T cells sorted from blood. The meaning of the sample's cell subset or site label: CD45RA+ positively selected. These receptor sequences come from a man aged 25-45 years in good health.

The chain has TRBV30 and TRBJ1-4; D perhaps matches TRBD1 (6 bases). The ends were cut back, 1 base at V and 7 bases at J, with 7 bases in the middle. Germline CDR1 GTSNPN, CDR2 SVGIG (reference sequence). The CDR3 runs 12 residues. CDR3 sequence (DNA): TGTGCCTGGAGTGGGGACACTGAAAAACTGTTTTTT. It codes for CAWSGDTEKLFF.

This chain connects TRBV7-6 to TRBJ1-3; 7 bases fit TRBD1. The V segment lost 4 bases and the J segment 0 bases; nucleotides outside the gene matches: 6. The length of the CDR3 is 16 residues. Germline assignment: CDR1 SGHVS and CDR2 FNYEAQ. The CDR3, as DNA: TGTGCCAGCAGCTGGACAGGTGCCGACTCTGGAAACACCATATATTTT. Translated, it gives CASSWTGADSGNTIYF.

The genes are TRBV6-5 and TRBJ2-1; no clear D. Between the trimmed V and J ends, which lost 10 bases and 7 bases, there was a span of 17 bases. The CDR3 covers 13 residues. Germline-derived CDR1 and CDR2 are MNHEY and SVGAGI. Here the CDR3 DNA reads TGTGCCACCCTCACAACTTCTACTAATGAGCAGTTCTTC. It is translated as CATLTTSTNEQFF.

Concerning this clone itself: Other DNA sequences in the sample encode the same CDR3. The CDR3 DNA reads TGTGCCAGCAGTGAGGGGACAGGGCGTAATGAGCAGTTCTTC. This encodes CASSEGTGRNEQFF. The chain uses TRBV2 and TRBJ2-1, with TRBD1 matching over 9 bases. From germline, CDR1 is SNHLY and CDR2 FYNNEI. J was trimmed by 7 bases and V by 3 bases; bases with no gene match: 4. The CDR3 is 14 amino acids. Together with reference TRBV2 and TRBJ2-1, the CDR3 gives the full variable domain: EPEVTQTPSHQVTQMGQEVILRCVPISNHLYFYWYRQILGQKVEFLVSFYNNEISEKSEIFDDQFSVERPDGSNFTLKIRSTKLEDSAMYFCASSEGTGRNEQFFGPGTRLTVL.

Remarks on this clone: An end of the junction differs from the germline gene, which may be a read error. The chain combines TRBV19 with TRBJ2-7; possible D gene TRBD2, 6 bases. Per germline, CDR1 LNHDA and CDR2 SQIVND (reference sequence). The length of the CDR3 is 15 residues. Here the CDR3 DNA reads TGTGCCAGTAGTTTAGAGCGGGCCAGCTCCTACGAGCAGTACTTC. This encodes CASSLERASSYEQYF.

The chain combines TRBV27 with TRBJ2-3; the D is unclear. Trimming cost V 6 bases and J 2 bases, with 6 bases left between them. CDR1 is MNHEY and CDR2 is SMNVEV in the germline V gene (reference sequence). The CDR3 extends over 12 amino acids. The CDR3 here is CASRLNTDTQYF. For the CDR3, the DNA is TGTGCCAGCAGGTTAAACACAGATACGCAGTATTTT.

The CDR3 is CASSQARFKNEQYF. As DNA, the CDR3 is TGCGCCAGCAGCCAAGCGCGATTTAAGAACGAGCAGTACTTC. The J gene is TRBJ2-7, the V gene TRBV23-1; D gene uncertain. TRBV23-1 belongs to the ORF category, with a function that is uncertain. The V and J ends lost 6 bases and 5 bases respectively, with 17 bases between them. This CDR3 has 14 residues.

The V call is TRBV6-4, the J call TRBJ2-7; 7 bases map to TRBD1. The CDR3 extends over 15 amino acids. The V segment lost 5 bases and the J segment 2 bases; nucleotides outside the gene matches: 9. Germline CDR1 is MRHNA and CDR2 is SNTAGT. The CDR3 nucleotides read TGTGCCAGCAGTCCCTCCTGGACAGGTCCCTACGAGCAGTACTTC. This encodes CASSPSWTGPYEQYF.

As concerns this clone: The same CDR3 also results from other DNA sequences found in this sample. The chain carries TRBV5-1 and TRBJ2-2, with D possibly TRBD1 on 6 matching bases. Trimming shortened V by 1 base and J by 4 bases, and 11 bases separated the two germline ends. Germline CDR1 is SGHRS and CDR2 is YFSETQ. CDR3 length: 15 residues. Here the CDR3 DNA reads TGCGCCAGCAGCTTGAGGCAGGGGCGCACCGGGGAGCTGTTTTTT. Amino acids: CASSLRQGRTGELFF.

The J gene is TRBJ1-5, the V gene TRBV15; D is uncertain. In germline, CDR1 is LNHNV, CDR2 YYDKDF (reference sequence). The CDR3 contains 14 residues. Trimming took off 0 bases at V and 6 bases at J, with 9 bases between the two ends. The CDR3 nucleotides read TGTGCCACCAGCAGAGACGTCCGGGGTCAGCCCCAGCATTTT. Translating it yields CATSRDVRGQPQHF.

V and J are TRBV5-5 and TRBJ2-3; D is unclear. Deletions cut 4 bases from V and 10 bases from J, with 16 bases between. In germline, CDR1 is SGHKS, CDR2 YYEKEE (reference sequence). CDR3 length: 13 residues. The CDR3, as DNA: TGTGCCAGCAGCGGCCGTGACCCAAGTCCGCAGTATTTT. Amino acids: CASSGRDPSPQYF.

Details on this clone: The same CDR3 is also encoded by other DNA sequences in this sample. The chain is built from TRBV5-4 and TRBJ1-1; unclear D gene. The CDR3 has 13 residues. Per the germline V gene, CDR1 is SGHNT and CDR2 is YYREEE (reference sequence). Trimming removed 2 bases at V and 0 bases at J, with 5 bases between. The CDR3 spells CASSFDLNTEAFF. CDR3 in DNA: TGTGCCAGCAGCTTTGATTTGAACACTGAAGCTTTCTTT.

In this sample, this clone turned up once. This sequence joins TRBV5-1 and TRBJ2-7, with 11 bases that match TRBD1. This CDR3 is built from 16 residues. The V gene's germline CDR1 is SGHRS and CDR2 YFSETQ. J gave up 1 base and V 4 bases, and 7 bases lay outside the gene matches. The CDR3 nucleotides read TGCGCCAGCAGCACCGGGACAGGGGGTGGTTCCTACGAGCAGTACTTC. Translating it yields CASSTGTGGGSYEQYF.

V is TRBV7-6 and J is TRBJ2-3; D is possibly TRBD2 (5 bases). The germline gives CDR1 SGHVS, CDR2 FNYEAQ. This CDR3 comprises 16 residues. The ends were cut back, 1 base at V and 2 bases at J, with 13 bases in the middle. CDR3 protein: CASSLGPAVITDTQYF. CDR3 in DNA: TGTGCCAGCAGCTTAGGGCCAGCGGTGATCACAGATACGCAGTATTTT.

The chain joins TRBV6-1 to TRBJ2-7, with D unclear. The CDR3 loop spans 15 amino acids. V was pared by 2 bases and J by 0 bases, with 11 bases between. Germline loops: CDR1 MNHNS, CDR2 SASEGT. Written as DNA, the CDR3 is TGTGCCAGCAGTGAATTGGGCAGTCCCTCCTACGAGCAGTACTTC. As protein: CASSELGSPSYEQYF.

The chain links TRBV5-1 to TRBJ1-1; 7 bases are a match to TRBD1. The V gene's germline CDR1 is SGHRS and CDR2 YFSETQ. V lost 0 bases to trimming and J lost 0 bases; unmatched junction nucleotides: 5. CDR3 length: 16 residues. This CDR3 reads CASSLGRGPLNTEAFF. The DNA of the CDR3 is TGCGCCAGCAGCTTGGGGAGGGGGCCTTTGAACACTGAAGCTTTCTTT.

The CDR3 loop is CAWSKTRTDTQYF. The CDR3 DNA reads TGTGCCTGGAGTAAGACACGCACAGATACGCAGTATTTT. The chain links TRBV30 to TRBJ2-3; D unclear. Germline CDR1 is GTSNPN and CDR2 is SVGIG (reference sequence). The CDR3 totals 13 residues. V was cut by 2 bases and J by 1 base, with 7 bases left in between. Filled out from reference TRBV30 and TRBJ2-3, the complete variable domain reads SQTIHQWPATLVQPVGSPLSLECTVEGTSNPNLYWYRQAAGRGLQLLFYSVGIGQISSEVPQNLSASRPQDRQFILSSKKLLLSDSGFYLCAWSKTRTDTQYFGPGTRLTVL.

The rearrangement links TRBV14 to TRBJ2-7; 8 bases match TRBD1. CDR1 SGHDN and CDR2 FVKESK come from the germline V gene. The CDR3 loop spans 16 amino acids. With 0 bases clipped from V and 1 base from J, the junction kept 5 bases outside the gene matches. The CDR3 here is CASSQEGQDISYEQYF. The CDR3, as DNA: TGTGCCAGCAGCCAAGAGGGACAGGACATATCCTACGAGCAGTACTTC. The variable domain in full, with the rest retrieved from reference TRBV14 and TRBJ2-7, is EAGVTQFPSHSVIEKGQTVTLRCDPISGHDNLYWYRRVMGKEIKFLLHFVKESKQDESGMPNNRFLAERTGGTYSTLKVQPAELEDSGVYFCASSQEGQDISYEQYFGPGTRLTVT.

For this clone: Within the sample, other DNA sequences also encode this same CDR3. The chain recombines TRBV11-2 with TRBJ1-1; D is undetermined. V lost 5 bases to trimming and J lost 5 bases, with 6 bases between them. CDR3 length: 11 amino acids. In germline, CDR1 is SGHAT, CDR2 FQNNGV. DNA for the CDR3: TGTGCCAGCAGCCTGGGGACTGAAGCTTTCTTT. Protein product: CASSLGTEAFF.

The chain has TRBV18 and TRBJ1-5; weak D call: TRBD1 (5 bases). This CDR3 region has 13 residues. V was pared by 6 bases and J by 3 bases, with 9 bases between. Per the germline V gene, CDR1 is KGHSH and CDR2 is LQKENI. CDR3 sequence reads: CASSIRVNQPQHF. The CDR3 region has the DNA TGTGCCAGCTCTATCAGGGTCAATCAGCCCCAGCATTTT.

V and J are TRBV29-1 and TRBJ2-7; D perhaps matches TRBD2 (6 bases). The CDR3 has 14 amino acids. Germline V gene sequence: CDR1 SQVTM, CDR2 ANQGSEA. The V end was cut by 6 bases, the J end by 1 base, with 16 bases between. The CDR3 spells CSVLRDLKSYEQYF. The CDR3 DNA reads TGCAGCGTCCTCCGGGACTTAAAATCCTACGAGCAGTACTTC.

J is TRBJ2-1 and V is TRBV6-5, with 9 nucleotides matching TRBD1. CDR1 MNHEY and CDR2 SVGAGI come from the germline V gene. The CDR3 loop spans 15 amino acids. With V trimmed by 7 bases and J by 0 bases, 4 bases remained unmatched. CDR3 nucleotides: TGTGCCAGCAAACCGACAGGGGGCTCCTACAATGAGCAGTTCTTC. As protein: CASKPTGGSYNEQFF.

The chain links TRBV5-1 to TRBJ2-1; the D gene is possibly TRBD2 (5 bases). The CDR3 spans 16 residues. The germline V and J ends were trimmed by 4 bases and 3 bases, with 17 bases remaining between them. Germline V gene sequence: CDR1 SGHRS, CDR2 YFSETQ. The chain's CDR3 is CASSMAGGGDYNEQFF. The CDR3, as DNA: TGCGCCAGCAGCATGGCTGGTGGAGGAGACTACAATGAGCAGTTCTTC.

On this clone: Other DNA sequences in the sample encode the same CDR3. The J gene is TRBJ2-1, the V gene TRBV4-2; D uncertain. The V and J ends lost 0 bases and 2 bases respectively, with 5 bases between them. Germline V gives CDR1 LGHNA, CDR2 YNFKEQ. This CDR3 is 14 amino acids long. The CDR3 DNA reads TGTGCCAGCAGCCAAGATGGAACCTACAATGAGCAGTTCTTC. Translation: CASSQDGTYNEQFF.

CDR3 residues: CASGSSERAEQYF. In nucleotides, the CDR3 is TGTGCTAGTGGTTCCTCGGAGAGGGCCGAGCAGTACTTC. The chain uses TRBV12-5 and TRBJ2-7; possibly TRBD2 for D (5 bases). The CDR3 spans 13 residues. V lost 4 bases and J 6 bases, leaving 13 bases between the germline ends. Per the germline V gene, CDR1 is LGHNT and CDR2 is FRNRAP.

The chain employs TRBV2 and TRBJ1-2; D is uncertain. V lost 5 bases and J lost 4, with 5 bases in between. The CDR3 has 11 residues. Germline V lookup: CDR1 SNHLY, CDR2 FYNNEI. Here the CDR3 reads CASSPSYGYTF. For the CDR3, the DNA is TGTGCCAGCAGTCCTTCCTATGGCTACACCTTC.

The chain is built from TRBV18 and TRBJ2-5; 12 nucleotides align to TRBD2. Germline V gene lookup returns CDR1 KGHSH and CDR2 LQKENI. V lost 4 bases, J lost 5 bases, and 11 bases stayed unmatched. The CDR3 is 17 residues long. Here the CDR3 reads CASSLRTSGEARETQYF. The CDR3 nucleotides read TGTGCCAGCTCACTCCGGACTAGCGGGGAGGCTCGGGAGACCCAGTACTTC.

The rearrangement joins TRBV2 to TRBJ2-5; 7 nucleotides align to TRBD1. Germline CDR1 is SNHLY and CDR2 is FYNNEI. J gave up 1 base and V 5 bases, and 4 bases lay outside the gene matches. The CDR3 sequence is 14 residues long. This CDR3 is CASSPRGTQETQYF. CDR3 bases: TGTGCCAGCAGTCCCAGGGGGACCCAAGAGACCCAGTACTTC.

CDR3 loop: CASSPPGLADNEQFF. The DNA of the CDR3 is TGTGCCAGCAGCCCTCCGGGACTAGCGGACAATGAGCAGTTCTTC. The chain has TRBV7-9 and TRBJ2-1; 11 nucleotides line up with TRBD2. V was clipped by 5 bases and J by 5 bases; unmatched bases: 5. CDR1 is SEHNR and CDR2 is FQNEAQ in the germline V gene (reference sequence). The CDR3 is made up of 15 amino acids.

The rearrangement joins TRBV4-3 to TRBJ2-1; the D call may be TRBD1 or TRBD2 (5 bases each). Trimming stripped 0 bases from V and 1 base from J, with 13 bases between. There are 17 residues in the CDR3. The germline V gene has CDR1 LGHNA and CDR2 YSLEER. In DNA form, the CDR3 reads TGCGCCAGCAGCCAAGAACCTAAGGGACCTTCCTACAATGAGCAGTTCTTC. Translated: CASSQEPKGPSYNEQFF.

CDR3 nucleotide sequence: TGCGCCAGCAGCACGGGACTAGTTGGCTACGAGCAGTACTTC. It translates to CASSTGLVGYEQYF. This chain joins TRBV5-1 and TRBJ2-7; 8 bases are shared with TRBD2. Germline CDR1 is SGHRS and CDR2 is YFSETQ. The CDR3 is 14 amino acids. Losses at the gene ends were 4 bases for V and 3 bases for J; bases not matched to a gene: 6.

This chain uses TRBV5-1 with TRBJ2-3; TRBD1 aligns across 10 bases. With V trimmed by 4 bases and J by 3 bases, 11 bases remained unmatched. The CDR3 spans 17 residues. Per the germline V gene, CDR1 is SGHRS and CDR2 is YFSETQ. CDR3 nucleotides: TGCGCCAGCAGCGGTAAGGGGGGACAGGGGAAGACAGATACGCAGTATTTT. Translation gives CASSGKGGQGKTDTQYF.